In its sample, the clone carrying this T cell receptor beta chain was seen many times. Antigen: not known. V lost 3 bases, J lost 5 bases, and 11 bases lay in between. The germline gives CDR1 SEHNR, CDR2 FQNEAQ (reference sequence). The CDR3 contains 13 residues. Via MiXCR, TCRdb re-called the 5' RACE reads, giving one row per CDR3 protein. This table has a few hundred thousand distinct CDR3 sequences, 15% to 20% appearing once. The data originate from a study of identical twins. General study findings and limits: Beta out-of-frame twin sharing showed a weaker excess. Part of the zero-insertion signal could reflect confounding by invariant MAIT and iNKT cells.

This receptor was obtained from a man in his fifties or sixties in good health. The sequenced sample consisted of naive T cells sorted from blood. The chain has TRBV7-9 and TRBJ2-7; no clear D. The CDR3 region has the DNA TGTGCCAGCAGCTTTAGGGTGTGGAACGAGCAGTACTTC. It specifies CASSFRVWNEQYF.